Each of the 10 T cell receptor beta chains below was sequenced from the same sample in a study of cytomegalovirus exposure and HLA in healthy donors. The PCR made use of 60 Vbeta and 13 Jbeta primers. TCRdb's copy holds only in-frame clones and misses some; the assay was immunoSEQ multiplex PCR. The sample records roughly 150,000 clones, roughly four fifths being singletons. Material: PBMCs. The origin of the receptors is a middle-aged woman in good health and CMV-seronegative.

This chain connects TRBV6-6 to TRBJ1-4; D is unresolved. CDR1 MNHNY and CDR2 SVGAGI come from the germline V gene (reference sequence). The CDR3 loop spans 13 amino acids. Between the trimmed V and J ends, which lost 7 bases and 7 bases, there was a span of 13 bases. The CDR3 spells CASTLLRGEKLFF. CDR3 nucleotides: TGTGCCAGCACCTTACTACGGGGTGAAAAACTGTTTTTT.

The J gene is TRBJ2-1, the V gene TRBV27, with 8 bases fitting TRBD2. Trimming took 2 bases from V and 10 from J; bases not matched to a gene: 16. The CDR3 runs to 17 residues. Germline lookup yields CDR1 MNHEY and CDR2 SMNVEV (reference sequence). CDR3 protein: CASSLVSRAGGIPEQFF. The CDR3 DNA is TGTGCCAGCAGTTTAGTCTCGAGGGCGGGAGGTATCCCCGAGCAGTTCTTC.

The rearrangement joins TRBV6-1 to TRBJ2-3; TRBD1 agrees at 11 bases. The CDR3 sequence is 17 residues long. V shed 4 bases, J shed 6 bases, and the junction held 12 bases outside the gene matches. CDR1 is MNHNS, CDR2 SASEGT, per germline. The CDR3 spells CASSGGTGGPLSDTQYF. Here the CDR3 DNA reads TGTGCCAGCAGTGGAGGGACAGGGGGTCCGCTATCGGATACGCAGTATTTT.

The genes are TRBV7-3 and TRBJ2-3; 8 bases align to TRBD2. Germline V CDR1 and CDR2: SGHTA, FQGTGA. This CDR3 comprises 17 residues. V gave up 2 bases and J gave up 6 bases; unmatched junction bases: 13. CDR3 nucleotide sequence: TGTGCCAGCAGCTTAGGGGGTACTAGCCGCGGGAGGGATACGCAGTATTTT. This sequence encodes CASSLGGTSRGRDTQYF.

The chain recombines TRBV9 with TRBJ2-1; possible D gene TRBD1, 7 bases. V was clipped by 4 bases and J by 6 bases, with 17 bases between them. In germline, CDR1 is SGDLS, CDR2 YYNGEE. There are 15 residues in the CDR3. This CDR3 is CASSPGGTPVNEQFF. The DNA of the CDR3 is TGTGCCAGCAGCCCAGGGGGGACCCCAGTCAATGAGCAGTTCTTC. Complete variable domain (other parts from reference TRBV9 and TRBJ2-1): DSGVTQTPKHLITATGQRVTLRCSPRSGDLSVYWYQQSLDQGLQFLIQYYNGEERAKGNILERFSAQQFPDLHSELNLSSLELGDSALYFCASSPGGTPVNEQFFGPGTRLTVL.

The V gene is TRBV19, the J gene TRBJ2-5; TRBD1 agrees at 9 bases. The CDR3 runs 13 residues. Germline CDR1 and CDR2: LNHDA and SQIVND (reference sequence). V lost 7 bases and J lost 4; bases outside the gene matches: 4. CDR3 region: CASNPTGGETQYF. CDR3 DNA sequence: TGTGCCAGTAACCCGACAGGGGGAGAGACCCAGTACTTC. The whole variable domain, remainder taken from reference TRBV19 and TRBJ2-5, is DGGITQSPKYLFRKEGQNVTLSCEQNLNHDAMYWYRQDPGQGLRLIYYSQIVNDFQKGDIAEGYSVSREKKESFPLTVTSAQKNPTAFYLCASNPTGGETQYFGPGTRLLVL.

This rearrangement joins TRBV27 to TRBJ1-2, with a tentative D call TRBD1 (6 bases). V lost 0 bases, J lost 4 bases, and 15 bases lay in between. CDR1 is MNHEY, CDR2 SMNVEV, per germline (reference sequence). This CDR3 has 16 residues. CDR3 in DNA: TGTGCCAGCAGTTTATCGAGTGATACAGGGTTCTATGGCTACACCTTC. Its translation: CASSLSSDTGFYGYTF.

V and J are TRBV29-1 and TRBJ2-2, with TRBD1 matching 11 bases. After removal of 7 bases from V and 5 bases from J, the junction contained 9 bases not matched to a gene. Germline V gene lookup returns CDR1 SQVTM and CDR2 ANQGSEA. CDR3 length: 15 amino acids. The CDR3 sequence is CSARTGGGRTGELFF. Here the CDR3 DNA reads TGCAGCGCCAGGACAGGGGGCGGGCGAACCGGGGAGCTGTTTTTT.

This chain joins TRBV19 and TRBJ2-7; TRBD2 matches at 8 bases. The CDR3 runs 13 residues. The ends lost 8 bases at V and 6 bases at J; junction bases unmatched: 9. Germline V CDR1 and CDR2: LNHDA, SQIVND (reference sequence). The CDR3 loop is CASAFSGGGEQYF. CDR3 DNA: TGTGCCAGTGCTTTCTCGGGAGGGGGCGAGCAGTACTTC.

Worth noting for this clone: Sequence at one end of the junction differs from germline and may be a read error. The chain uses TRBV29-1 and TRBJ1-1; D is unclear. This CDR3 comprises 11 residues. Germline CDR1 is SQVTM and CDR2 is ANQGSEA. In nucleotides, the CDR3 is TGCAGCGTTGAATGGCTGACTGGAGCTTTCTTT. It translates to CSVEWLTGAFF.